This T cell receptor beta chain was recorded in a study of metastatic and nonmetastatic thyroid tumors. Background on the study: Across peripheral blood and tumor or nodule tissue samples taken from malignant and benign thyroid patients, the repertoires were compared with one another.

The study's findings and limits: It was reportedly found that TCR beta diversity was significantly higher in malignant thyroid tumors than in benign nodules, a difference seen in both blood and tumor samples.

Germline loops: CDR1 SGHTA, CDR2 FQGNSA. The CDR3 consists of 17 residues. The ends lost 2 bases at V and 5 bases at J; junction bases unmatched: 13. Ten or more counts support this clone. Its antigen is undetermined. Original processing methods: Using the CDR3 differences seen across clinicopathological groups, the authors built a distant-metastasis classifier for papillary thyroid cancer, which was meant to discriminate distant-metastatic patients. TCRdb reprocessed the PCR reads using MiXCR. The V and J calls here are based on TCRdb, not the publication. The sample includes some 64,000 clones, more than 3.5% seen only once; the top ten take more than 20%. Thyroid surgery was performed in patients who had received no treatment beforehand.

The source is a female donor with papillary thyroid cancer or a benign thyroid nodule (not recorded which). Some clones in this sample may be carry-over from other donors' samples. This chain connects TRBV7-2 to TRBJ2-7, with 9 bases identical to TRBD1. Sequencing was performed on blood. In DNA, the CDR3 is TGTGCCAGCAGCTTATTAGGTGTTGGGACAGGGTCCCACGAGCAGTACTTC. It encodes CASSLLGVGTGSHEQYF.